Each of the 16 T cell receptor beta chains below was sequenced from the same sample in a study of blood T cell repertoires in COVID-19. Sequenced by immunoSEQ multiplex PCR; TCRdb stores in-frame clones only, minus some. The table has 100,000 to 150,000 clones, roughly 86% seen once; the top ten hold approximately 5.3%. Sequencing input: peripheral blood. These receptors all stem from a human donor in a cohort sampled during active COVID-19.

This clone has just a few counts. The CDR3 DNA reads TGTGCCAGCAGTCAAAAGCGGGCCGCCTACGAGCAGTACTTC. Its translation: CASSQKRAAYEQYF. V and J are TRBV6-2 or TRBV6-3 and TRBJ2-7; weak D call: TRBD2 (6 bases). The CDR3 spans 14 residues. The germline gives CDR1 MNHEY, CDR2 SVGEGT. V lost 5 bases to trimming and J lost 2 bases, with 13 bases between them.

The chain has TRBV10-3 and TRBJ2-7; D perhaps matches TRBD2 (6 bases). Germline loops: CDR1 ENHRY, CDR2 SYGVKD. This CDR3 is built from 14 residues. Trimming removed 10 bases at V and 3 bases at J, with 19 bases between. CDR3 sequence (DNA): TGTGCCAGCCAGAGAGGAGACGGGGGCTACGAGCAGTACTTC. It specifies CASQRGDGGYEQYF.

V gene TRBV28 combines with J gene TRBJ2-1, with 10 bases fitting TRBD2. Trimming cost V 4 bases and J 0 bases; bases outside gene matches: 9. The CDR3 loop spans 18 amino acids. CDR1 and CDR2 (germline): MDHEN, SYDVKM. CDR3 region: CASSSIPGLAYSYNEQFF. In nucleotides, the CDR3 is TGTGCCAGCAGTTCAATCCCGGGACTAGCGTACTCCTACAATGAGCAGTTCTTC.

The chain employs TRBV11-3 and TRBJ2-1; 7 bases fit TRBD2. The CDR3 covers 13 residues. Germline values: CDR1 SGHNT, CDR2 YENEEA. V dropped 3 bases and J dropped 10; count of bases not matched to a gene: 6. CDR3 in amino acids: CASSFQAGREQFF. CDR3 sequence (DNA): TGTGCCAGCAGCTTTCAAGCGGGACGGGAGCAGTTCTTC. The variable domain in full, with the rest retrieved from reference TRBV11-3 and TRBJ2-1, is EAGVVQSPRYKIIEKKQPVAFWCNPISGHNTLYWYLQNLGQGPELLIRYENEEAVDDSQLPKDRFSAERLKGVDSTLKIQPAELGDSAVYLCASSFQAGREQFFGPGTRLTVL.

V usage is TRBV18 and J usage is TRBJ2-1; 7 nucleotides line up with TRBD1. Germline CDR1 reads KGHSH; CDR2 reads LQKENI. V was clipped by 3 bases and J by 5 bases; unmatched bases: 7. This CDR3 region has 15 residues. CDR3 DNA: TGTGCCAGCTCACCGGGACAGAATACTAACAATGAGCAGTTCTTC. Amino acids: CASSPGQNTNNEQFF.

Turning to this clone: Within the sample, other DNA sequences also encode this same CDR3. The chain employs TRBV27 and TRBJ2-1, with D possibly matching TRBD2 (5 bases). V lost 5 bases, J lost 1 base, and 9 bases lay in between. Germline V gene sequence: CDR1 MNHEY, CDR2 SMNVEV (reference sequence). This CDR3 comprises 14 residues. Written as DNA, the CDR3 is TGTGCCAGCAGTCTAAGCGGTTCCTACAATGAGCAGTTCTTC. Protein product: CASSLSGSYNEQFF.

A remark on this clone: One end of the junction fails to match germline, which may point to a read error. This same CDR3 is encoded by further DNA sequences in the sample. V gene TRBV10-3 combines with J gene TRBJ2-7; 9 bases match TRBD1. The CDR3 is 16 residues long. The V gene's germline CDR1 is ENHRY and CDR2 SYGVKD. This chain's CDR3 is CAISEPSTGGPYEQYF. In DNA form, the CDR3 reads TGTGCCATCAGTGAGCCCTCGACAGGGGGGCCCTACGAGCAATACTTC.

V is TRBV30 and J is TRBJ2-1; 11 nucleotides line up with TRBD2. The CDR3 contains 15 residues. The V and J ends lost 7 bases and 5 bases, in that order; junction bases with no gene match: 10. The germline gives CDR1 GTSNPN, CDR2 SVGIG (reference sequence). In DNA form, the CDR3 reads TGTGCCTTTCTATTAGCGGGGGGGCCAGACAATGAGCAGTTCTTC. This translates into CAFLLAGGPDNEQFF. The full variable domain, with the rest looked up from reference TRBV30 and TRBJ2-1, is SQTIHQWPATLVQPVGSPLSLECTVEGTSNPNLYWYRQAAGRGLQLLFYSVGIGQISSEVPQNLSASRPQDRQFILSSKKLLLSDSGFYLCAFLLAGGPDNEQFFGPGTRLTVL.

This chain connects TRBV2 to TRBJ1-6; 8 bases map to TRBD1. CDR3 length: 16 amino acids. Germline trimming cut 6 bases from V and 6 bases from J; bases unmatched to any gene: 10. CDR1 and CDR2 (germline): SNHLY, FYNNEI. CDR3 protein: CASSAGTGGVNSPLHF. The CDR3 DNA follows: TGTGCCAGCAGCGCTGGGACAGGAGGGGTTAATTCACCCCTCCACTTT. Full variable domain (outside the CDR3, taken from reference TRBV2 and TRBJ1-6): EPEVTQTPSHQVTQMGQEVILRCVPISNHLYFYWYRQILGQKVEFLVSFYNNEISEKSEIFDDQFSVERPDGSNFTLKIRSTKLEDSAMYFCASSAGTGGVNSPLHFGNGTRLTVT.

Of note for this clone: One junction end does not reproduce the germline sequence, and a read error may be involved. J is TRBJ2-1 and V is TRBV7-7, with D hard to call. Germline V gene lookup returns CDR1 SSHAT and CDR2 FNYEAQ (reference sequence). CDR3 length: 16 residues. CDR3 sequence: CASSLGSPGLYNEQFF. The CDR3 DNA is TGTGCTAGCAGCTTAGGATCGCCAGGCCTGTACAATGAGCAGTTCTTC.

The chain couples TRBV7-9 to TRBJ1-1; D is uncertain. The CDR3 is 13 amino acids. The V and J ends lost 2 bases and 0 bases respectively, with 4 bases between them. Germline V gene sequence: CDR1 SEHNR, CDR2 FQNEAQ (reference sequence). The CDR3 is CASSLTVNTEAFF. The CDR3 nucleotides read TGTGCCAGCAGCTTAACAGTGAACACTGAAGCTTTCTTT.

V is TRBV2 and J is TRBJ1-1; D is uncertain. V shed 3 bases and J shed 1 base, with 9 bases lying between them. CDR1 and CDR2 from the germline V gene are SNHLY and FYNNEI. The CDR3 extends over 14 amino acids. DNA for the CDR3: TGTGCCAGCAGTGAGCACAGCCCGAACACTGAAGCTTTCTTT. It specifies CASSEHSPNTEAFF.

This clone has only one observation. The chain combines TRBV5-4 with TRBJ2-7; possible D gene TRBD1, 6 bases. Deletions cut 1 base from V and 6 bases from J, with 17 bases between. Germline lookup yields CDR1 SGHNT and CDR2 YYREEE (reference sequence). The CDR3 spans 15 residues. The CDR3 spells CASSLRSQGLGEQYF. The CDR3 nucleotides read TGTGCCAGCAGCTTGAGGTCCCAGGGGCTGGGCGAGCAGTACTTC.

V and J are TRBV6-5 and TRBJ1-2; 7 bases fit TRBD1. V was pared by 8 bases and J by 3 bases, with 6 bases of the junction left unmatched. CDR3 size: 13 residues. The germline gives CDR1 MNHEY, CDR2 SVGAGI. The chain's CDR3 is CASAKGTDYGYTF. CDR3 sequence (DNA): TGTGCCAGCGCCAAGGGGACAGACTATGGCTACACCTTC.

This chain connects TRBV19 to TRBJ2-2; tentative D call: TRBD2 (5 bases). The CDR3 has 16 amino acids. V was pared by 5 bases and J by 2 bases, with 15 bases between. CDR1 and CDR2 (germline): LNHDA, SQIVND (reference sequence). CDR3 loop: CASSALRARNTGELFF. In DNA form, the CDR3 reads TGTGCCAGTAGTGCCCTGAGGGCTCGAAACACCGGGGAGCTGTTTTTT.

The chain employs TRBV12-3 or TRBV12-4 and TRBJ2-3, with D hard to call. Deletions cut 6 bases from V and 6 bases from J, with 13 bases between. The CDR3 is 13 residues long. CDR3 loop: CASRMLRADTQYF. The DNA of the CDR3 is TGTGCCAGCAGGATGCTGCGTGCGGATACGCAGTATTTT.